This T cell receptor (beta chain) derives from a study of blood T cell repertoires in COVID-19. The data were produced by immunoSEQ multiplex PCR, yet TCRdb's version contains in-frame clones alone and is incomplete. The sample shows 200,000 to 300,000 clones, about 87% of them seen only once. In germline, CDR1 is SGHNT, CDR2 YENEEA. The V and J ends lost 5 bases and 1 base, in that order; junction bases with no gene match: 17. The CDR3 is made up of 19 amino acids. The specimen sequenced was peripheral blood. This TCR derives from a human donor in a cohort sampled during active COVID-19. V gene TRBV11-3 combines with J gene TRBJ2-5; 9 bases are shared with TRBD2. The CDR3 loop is CASSAGQSGLARRQETQYF. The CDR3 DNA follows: TGTGCCAGCAGCGCAGGACAGTCGGGACTAGCACGGCGCCAAGAGACCCAGTACTTC.